Shown below are 2 T cell receptor beta chains from a single sample sequenced in a study of a mutant IDH1 vaccine in newly diagnosed glioma. Profiling relied on immunoSEQ multiplex PCR, and the TCRdb table lists in-frame clones only, not all of them. The data show over 95,000 clones, 85% to 90% seen once. No antigen has been assigned to these receptors. Specified time point: week 11, during vaccination. Topical imiquimod accompanied each vaccine dose, which consisted of 300 ug of mutant IDH1 20-mer peptide. Specimen: PBMCs, collected from a glioma patient whose treatment included an IDH1 peptide vaccine. These receptors were taken from a woman aged 45-59 years with glioma.

The J gene is TRBJ2-5, the V gene TRBV28; TRBD2 is a possible D gene (7 bases). The germline V gene encodes CDR1 MDHEN and CDR2 SYDVKM. Deletions cut 9 bases from V and 4 bases from J, with 15 bases between. The CDR3 runs 13 residues. CDR3 protein: CASLGGAPETQYF. The CDR3, as DNA: TGTGCCAGTCTTGGGGGGGCTCCAGAGACCCAGTACTTC.

This chain joins TRBV6-6 and TRBJ1-5; TRBD1 is a possible D gene (5 bases). This CDR3 contains 15 residues. Per germline, CDR1 MNHNY and CDR2 SVGAGI (reference sequence). Trimming took off 6 bases at V and 5 bases at J, with 17 bases between the two ends. CDR3 region: CASSGAGPNDQPQHF. Here the CDR3 DNA reads TGTGCCAGCAGCGGGGCAGGTCCTAATGATCAGCCCCAGCATTTT.